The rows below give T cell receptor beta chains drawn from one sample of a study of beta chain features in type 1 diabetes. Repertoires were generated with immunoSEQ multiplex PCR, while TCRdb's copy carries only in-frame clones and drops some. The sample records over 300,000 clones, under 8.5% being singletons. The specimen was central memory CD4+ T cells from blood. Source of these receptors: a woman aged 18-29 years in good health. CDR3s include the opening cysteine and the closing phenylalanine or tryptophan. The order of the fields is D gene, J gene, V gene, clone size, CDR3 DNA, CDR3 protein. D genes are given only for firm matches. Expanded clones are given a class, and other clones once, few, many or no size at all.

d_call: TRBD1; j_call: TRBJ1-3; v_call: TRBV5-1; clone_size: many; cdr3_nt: TGCGCCAGCAGCTTGGAACAGGGGGCAGACACCATATATTTT; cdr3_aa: CASSLEQGADTIYF
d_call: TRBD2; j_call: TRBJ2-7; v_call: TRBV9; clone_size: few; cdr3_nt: TGTGCCAGCAGCACAAGCGGGGATTGGTCCTACGAGCAGTACTTC; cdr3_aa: CASSTSGDWSYEQYF
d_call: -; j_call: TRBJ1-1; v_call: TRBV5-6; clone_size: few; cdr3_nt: TGTGCCAGCAGCTTGGCCGGTTGGGGTAACACTGAAGCTTTCTTT; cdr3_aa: CASSLAGWGNTEAFF
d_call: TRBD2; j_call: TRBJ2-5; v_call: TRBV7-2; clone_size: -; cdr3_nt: TGTGCCAGCAGCTTAGCGGCTAGCGGGCTCCAAGAGACCCAGTACTTC; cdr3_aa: CASSLAASGLQETQYF
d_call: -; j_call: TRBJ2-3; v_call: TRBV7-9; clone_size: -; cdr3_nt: TGTGCCAGCAGCATTGGACAGTCTCGGACGCAGTATTTT; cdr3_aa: CASSIGQSRTQYF
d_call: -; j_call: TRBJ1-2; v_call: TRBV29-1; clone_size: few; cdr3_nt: TGCAGCGTTGTTCCCAGGACGAACCATGGCTACACCTTC; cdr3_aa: CSVVPRTNHGYTF
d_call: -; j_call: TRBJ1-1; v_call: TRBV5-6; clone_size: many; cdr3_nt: TGTGCCAGCAGCTCACAGGTTGAAGCTTTCTTT; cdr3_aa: CASSSQVEAFF
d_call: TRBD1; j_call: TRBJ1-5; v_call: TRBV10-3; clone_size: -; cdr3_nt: TGTGCCATCAGTACAGGGGCTCAGCCCCAGCATTTT; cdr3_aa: CAISTGAQPQHF
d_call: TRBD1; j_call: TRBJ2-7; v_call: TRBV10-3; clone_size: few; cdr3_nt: TGTGCCATCAGGAATACCCGGGACAGGGCTTACGAGCAGTACTTC; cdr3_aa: CAIRNTRDRAYEQYF
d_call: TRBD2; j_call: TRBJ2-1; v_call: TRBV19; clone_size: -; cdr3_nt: TGTGCCAGTAGTATAGGACTAGCGGCCGCGGGTGAGCAGTTCTTC; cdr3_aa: CASSIGLAAAGEQFF
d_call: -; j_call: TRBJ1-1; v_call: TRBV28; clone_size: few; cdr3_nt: TGTGCCAGCAGTTTACGGGGGAACACTGAAGCTTTCTTT; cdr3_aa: CASSLRGNTEAFF
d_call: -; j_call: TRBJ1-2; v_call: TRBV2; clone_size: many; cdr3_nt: TGTGCCAGCAGCGCCGACAGACCGAACGGCTACACCTTC; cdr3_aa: CASSADRPNGYTF
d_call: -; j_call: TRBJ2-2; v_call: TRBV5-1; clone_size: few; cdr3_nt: TGCGCCAGCAGCTTGGGTTCAGGGTCCACCGGGGAGCTGTTTTTT; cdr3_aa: CASSLGSGSTGELFF
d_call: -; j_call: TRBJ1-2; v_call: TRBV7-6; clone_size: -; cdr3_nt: TGTGCCAGCAGCTTGCCCGGCGCGGGGGACACGGGGGCCAACTATGGCTACACCTTC; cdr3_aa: CASSLPGAGDTGANYGYTF
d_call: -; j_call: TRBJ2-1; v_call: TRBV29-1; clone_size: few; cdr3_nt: TGCAGCGTTAGGGAACCTACAGGGAGAAGGAGCAATGAGCAGTTCTTC; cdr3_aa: CSVREPTGRRSNEQFF
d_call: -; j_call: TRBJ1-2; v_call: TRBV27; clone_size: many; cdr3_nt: TGTGCCAGCAGCCCGCACCGGGACACCAACTATGGCTACACCTTC; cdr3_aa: CASSPHRDTNYGYTF
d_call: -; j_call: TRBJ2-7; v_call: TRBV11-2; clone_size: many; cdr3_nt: TGTGCCAGCAGCCTCTCGGGCTACGAGCAGTACTTC; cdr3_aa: CASSLSGYEQYF
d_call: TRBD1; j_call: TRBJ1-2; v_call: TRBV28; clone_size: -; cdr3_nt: TGTGCCAGCAGTTTCCCAGGGGGCTATGGCTACACCTTC; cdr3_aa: CASSFPGGYGYTF
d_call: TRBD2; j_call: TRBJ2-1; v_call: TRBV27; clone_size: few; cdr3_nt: TGTGCCAGCAGTTTGACTAGCGGGGGCGCTGGGCAGTTCTTC; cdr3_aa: CASSLTSGGAGQFF
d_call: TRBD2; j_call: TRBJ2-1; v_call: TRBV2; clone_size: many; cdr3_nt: TGTGCCAGCAGTGGATGGCTAGCGGGGAATGAGCAGTTCTTC; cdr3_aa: CASSGWLAGNEQFF
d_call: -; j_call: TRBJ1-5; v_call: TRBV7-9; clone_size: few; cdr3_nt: TGTGCCAGCAGCTTAATGGGACGGGCTAGCAATCAGCCCCAGCATTTT; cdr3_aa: CASSLMGRASNQPQHF
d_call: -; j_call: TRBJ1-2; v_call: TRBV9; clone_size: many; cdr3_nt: TGTGCCAGCAGCCCGAGACGACAGGACTATGGCTACACCTTC; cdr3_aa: CASSPRRQDYGYTF
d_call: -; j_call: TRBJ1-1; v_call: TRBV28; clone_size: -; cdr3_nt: TGTGCCAGCAGTTTCCCCGGGGGATGGGGCACTGAAGCTTTCTTT; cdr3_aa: CASSFPGGWGTEAFF
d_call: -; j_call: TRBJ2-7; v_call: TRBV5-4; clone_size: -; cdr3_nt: TGTGCCAGCAGCTCGGACCCCAGGGGAGGCTCCTACGAGCAGTACTTC; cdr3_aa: CASSSDPRGGSYEQYF
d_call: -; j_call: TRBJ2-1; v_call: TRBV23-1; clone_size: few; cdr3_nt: TGCGCCAGCAGTCTAGAAAATAGCTCCTACAATGAGCAGTTCTTC; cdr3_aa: CASSLENSSYNEQFF
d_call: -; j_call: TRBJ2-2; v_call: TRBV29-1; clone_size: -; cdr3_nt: TGCAGCGCGCATGGCACCGGGGAGCTGTTTTTT; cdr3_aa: CSAHGTGELFF
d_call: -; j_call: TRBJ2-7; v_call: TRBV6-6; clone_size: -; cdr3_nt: TGTGCCAGCAGTTACTCGAAAGGGGGTGAGCAGTACTTC; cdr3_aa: CASSYSKGGEQYF
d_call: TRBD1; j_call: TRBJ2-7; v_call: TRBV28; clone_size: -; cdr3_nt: TGTGCCAGCAGTTATGGACAGGTCGCGACCTACGAGCAGTACTTC; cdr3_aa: CASSYGQVATYEQYF
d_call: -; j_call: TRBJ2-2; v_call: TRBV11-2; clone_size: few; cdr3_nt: TGTGCCAGCAGCTTACGGTATCAGGGTTCGAACACCGGGGAGCTGTTTTTT; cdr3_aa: CASSLRYQGSNTGELFF
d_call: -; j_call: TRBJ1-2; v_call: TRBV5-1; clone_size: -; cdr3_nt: TGCGCCAGCAGCTTGGTATCGGGAGGGGGCTACACCTTC; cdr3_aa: CASSLVSGGGYTF
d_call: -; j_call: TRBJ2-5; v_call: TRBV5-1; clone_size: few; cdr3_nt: TGCGCCAGCAGCGTCGGACGCGGAGAGACCCAGTACTTC; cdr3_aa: CASSVGRGETQYF
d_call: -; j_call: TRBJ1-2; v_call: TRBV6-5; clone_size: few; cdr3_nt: TGTGCCAGCAGTATCTCACAGGTGTCTCTCGGCTACACCTTC; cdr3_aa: CASSISQVSLGYTF
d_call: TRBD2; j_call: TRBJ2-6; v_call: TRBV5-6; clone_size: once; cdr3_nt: TGTGCCAGCAGCTTACTAGCGGGAGCTGGGGCCAACGTCCTGACTTTC; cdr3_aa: CASSLLAGAGANVLTF
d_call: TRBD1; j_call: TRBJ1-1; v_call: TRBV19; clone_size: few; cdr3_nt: TGTGCCAGTAGCGACGGACAGGTCTGGTTTACTGAAGCTTTCTTT; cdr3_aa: CASSDGQVWFTEAFF
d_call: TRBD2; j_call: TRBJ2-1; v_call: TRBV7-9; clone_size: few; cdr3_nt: TGTGCCAGCAGCTCTACTAGCGGGAGGCACAATGAGCAGTTCTTC; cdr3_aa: CASSSTSGRHNEQFF
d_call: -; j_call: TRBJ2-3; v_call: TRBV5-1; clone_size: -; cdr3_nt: TGCGCCAGCAGGCGGGACGGCACAGATACGCAGTATTTT; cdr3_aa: CASRRDGTDTQYF
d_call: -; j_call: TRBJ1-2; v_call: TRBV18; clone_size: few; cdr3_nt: TGTGCCAGCTCACCTAGCGGGGGCTTTGGCTACACCTTC; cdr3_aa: CASSPSGGFGYTF
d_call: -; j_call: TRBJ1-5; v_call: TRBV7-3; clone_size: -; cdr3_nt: TGTGCCAGCAGCTACGGACAAAGGCTCAATCAGCCCCAGCATTTT; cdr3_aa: CASSYGQRLNQPQHF
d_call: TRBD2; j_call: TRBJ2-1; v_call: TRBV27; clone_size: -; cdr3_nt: TGTGCCAGCATGGGTCTTCATAGCGGGAGAATGAATGAGCAGTTCTTC; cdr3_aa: CASMGLHSGRMNEQFF
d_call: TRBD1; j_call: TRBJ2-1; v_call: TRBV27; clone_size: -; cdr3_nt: TGTGCCAGCAGTTTAGGGACAGGGATCTACAATGAGCAGTTCTTC; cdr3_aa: CASSLGTGIYNEQFF
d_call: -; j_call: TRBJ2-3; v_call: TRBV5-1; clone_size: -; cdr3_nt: TGCGCCAGCAGAGCGACAGATACGCAGTATTTT; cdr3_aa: CASRATDTQYF
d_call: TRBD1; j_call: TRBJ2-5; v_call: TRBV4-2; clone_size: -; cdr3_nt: TGTGCCAGCAGCCAAGCAGGGGGCTCAGAGACCCAGTACTTC; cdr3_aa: CASSQAGGSETQYF
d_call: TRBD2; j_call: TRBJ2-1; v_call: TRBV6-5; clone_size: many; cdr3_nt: TGTGCCAGCAAGACTAGCGGCTACAATGAGCAGTTCTTC; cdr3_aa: CASKTSGYNEQFF
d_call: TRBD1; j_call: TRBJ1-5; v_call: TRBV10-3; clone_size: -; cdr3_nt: TGTGCCATCAGTGAGTCACAGGGGTTGGAGCCCCAGCATTTT; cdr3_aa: CAISESQGLEPQHF
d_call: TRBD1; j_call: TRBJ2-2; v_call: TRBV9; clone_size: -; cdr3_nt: TGTGCCAGCAGCGTAGAAGGGGACAGGTTCACCGGGGAGCTGTTTTTT; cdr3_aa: CASSVEGDRFTGELFF
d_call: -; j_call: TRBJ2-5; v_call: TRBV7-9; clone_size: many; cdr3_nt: TGTGCCAGCAGCATTCTGGAGACCCAGTACTTC; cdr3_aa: CASSILETQYF
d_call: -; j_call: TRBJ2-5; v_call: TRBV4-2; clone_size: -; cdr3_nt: TGTGCCAGCAGCCAAGGGAGCCCCGGGACGGCCCAAGAGACCCAGTACTTC; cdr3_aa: CASSQGSPGTAQETQYF
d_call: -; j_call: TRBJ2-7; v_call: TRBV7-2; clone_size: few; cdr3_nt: TGTGCCAGCAGCGTAGGCGACATCTCCTACGAGCAGTACTTC; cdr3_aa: CASSVGDISYEQYF
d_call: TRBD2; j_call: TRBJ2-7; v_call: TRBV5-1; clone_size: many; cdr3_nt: TGCGCCAGCAGCTTGGATGCTAGCGGGAGCTACGAGCAGTACTTC; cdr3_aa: CASSLDASGSYEQYF
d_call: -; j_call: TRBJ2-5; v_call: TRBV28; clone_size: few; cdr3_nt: TGTGCCAGCCTGAAAGGGGACGGAGAGACCCAGTACTTC; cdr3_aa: CASLKGDGETQYF
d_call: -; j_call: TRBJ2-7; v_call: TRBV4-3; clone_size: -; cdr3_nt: TGCGCCAGCAGCCAAGATCTTATGGGGGCAGGTGGGTACGAGCAGTACTTC; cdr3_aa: CASSQDLMGAGGYEQYF
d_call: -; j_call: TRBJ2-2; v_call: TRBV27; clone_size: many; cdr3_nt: TGTGCCAGCAGTCTCCAGGCCCGCAACACCGGGGAGCTGTTTTTT; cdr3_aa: CASSLQARNTGELFF
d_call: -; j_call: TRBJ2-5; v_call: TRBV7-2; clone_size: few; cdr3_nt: TGTGCCAGCAGCTTAGCCCTCCGGGAGACCCAGTACTTC; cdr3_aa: CASSLALRETQYF
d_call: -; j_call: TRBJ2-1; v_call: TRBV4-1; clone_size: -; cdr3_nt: TGCGCCAGCAGCCTTACAACAGGGTTAAATGAGCAGTTCTTC; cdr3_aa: CASSLTTGLNEQFF